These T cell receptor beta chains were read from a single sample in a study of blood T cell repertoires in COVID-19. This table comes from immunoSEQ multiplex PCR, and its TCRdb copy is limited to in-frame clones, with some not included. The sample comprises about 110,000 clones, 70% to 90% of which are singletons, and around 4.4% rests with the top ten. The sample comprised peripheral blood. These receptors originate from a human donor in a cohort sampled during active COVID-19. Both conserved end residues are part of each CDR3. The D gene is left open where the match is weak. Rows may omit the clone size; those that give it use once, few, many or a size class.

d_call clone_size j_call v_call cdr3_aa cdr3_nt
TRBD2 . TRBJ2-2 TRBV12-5 CASGRTSGKGGELFF TGTGCTAGTGGTAGAACTAGCGGGAAGGGCGGGGAGCTGTTTTTT
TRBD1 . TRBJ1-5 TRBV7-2 CASSLERGTGTLNQPQHF TGTGCCAGCAGCTTAGAGAGGGGGACAGGGACCCTTAATCAGCCCCAGCATTTT
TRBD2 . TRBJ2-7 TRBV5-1 CASSWGLAGDEQYF TGCGCCAGCAGCTGGGGACTAGCGGGAGACGAGCAGTACTTC
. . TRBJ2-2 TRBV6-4 CASSDSTGEDTGELFF TGTGCCAGCAGTGACTCAACCGGGGAGGACACCGGGGAGCTGTTTTTT
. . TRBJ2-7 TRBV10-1 CASSEAGDEPYEQYF TGCGCCAGCAGTGAGGCAGGGGACGAACCTTACGAGCAGTACTTC
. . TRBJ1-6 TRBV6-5 CASSFSSYNSPLHF TGTGCCAGCAGTTTTAGCTCCTATAATTCACCCCTCCACTTT
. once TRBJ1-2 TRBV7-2 CASSLGGTGPYGYTF TGTGCCAGCAGCCTGGGCGGGACGGGCCCCTATGGCTACACCTTC
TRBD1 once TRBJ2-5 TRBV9 CASSAQQGTQETQYF TGTGCCAGCAGCGCACAACAGGGGACCCAAGAGACCCAGTACTTC
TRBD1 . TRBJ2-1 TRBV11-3 CASSSGQGFSNEQFF TGTGCCAGCAGCTCGGGACAGGGATTTTCCAATGAGCAGTTCTTC
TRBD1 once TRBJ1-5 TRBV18 CASSDDRERDSNQPQHF TGTGCCAGCTCCGATGACAGGGAAAGAGATAGCAATCAGCCCCAGCATTTT
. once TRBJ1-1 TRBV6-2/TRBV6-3 CASSTSGNTEAFF TGTGCCAGCAGTACCTCGGGGAACACTGAAGCTTTCTTT
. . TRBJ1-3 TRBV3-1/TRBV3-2 CASSQGDSTGNTIYF TGTGCCAGCAGCCAAGGGGACTCCACTGGAAACACCATATATTTT
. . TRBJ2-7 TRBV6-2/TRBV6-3 CASSTMTYEQYF TGTGCCAGCAGTACAATGACCTACGAGCAGTACTTC
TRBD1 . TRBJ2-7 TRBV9 CASSVGAGTVYEQYF TGTGCCAGCAGCGTAGGCGCAGGGACAGTCTACGAGCAGTACTTC
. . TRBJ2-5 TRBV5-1 CASSQPQGYQETQYF TGCGCCAGCAGCCAACCCCAGGGGTACCAAGAGACCCAGTACTTC
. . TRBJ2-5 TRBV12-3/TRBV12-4 CASTFDKETQYF TGTGCCAGCACCTTCGACAAAGAGACCCAGTACTTC
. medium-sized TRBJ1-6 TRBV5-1 CASRLRGSDNSPLHF TGCGCCAGCAGACTCAGGGGTTCGGATAATTCACCCCTCCACTTT
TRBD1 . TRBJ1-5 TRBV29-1 CSVGGGAYQPQHF TGCAGCGTTGGAGGGGGCGCATATCAGCCCCAGCATTTT
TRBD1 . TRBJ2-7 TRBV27 CASSLRSPGQGTYEQYF TGTGCCAGCAGTTTAAGGTCCCCGGGACAGGGAACCTACGAGCAGTACTTC
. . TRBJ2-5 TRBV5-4 CASSLQETQETQYF TGTGCCAGCAGCTTGCAGGAAACACAAGAGACCCAGTACTTC
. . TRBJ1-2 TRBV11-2 CASSQPGDFNYGYTF TGTGCCAGCAGCCAACCGGGGGATTTCAACTATGGCTACACCTTC
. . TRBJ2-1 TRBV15 CATSRDRWQYEQFF TGTGCCACCAGCAGAGACCGATGGCAGTATGAGCAGTTCTTC
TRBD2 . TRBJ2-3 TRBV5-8 CASVHTSGSSDTQYF TGTGCCAGCGTGCATACTAGCGGGAGCTCAGATACGCAGTATTTT
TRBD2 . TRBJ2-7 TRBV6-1 CASSEGTSGSYEQYF TGTGCCAGCAGTGAAGGGACTAGCGGCTCCTACGAGCAGTACTTC
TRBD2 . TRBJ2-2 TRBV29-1 CSVGTSGSYTGELFF TGCAGCGTTGGGACTAGCGGGAGTTACACCGGGGAGCTGTTTTTT
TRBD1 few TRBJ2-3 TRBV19 CASSGDRGLDTQYF TGTGCCAGTAGTGGGGACAGGGGGCTCGATACGCAGTATTTT
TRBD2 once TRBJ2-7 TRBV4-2 CASRPSGRVSNEQYF TGTGCCAGCAGGCCTAGCGGGAGAGTTTCGAACGAGCAGTACTTC
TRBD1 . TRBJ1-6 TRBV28 CASSYRTGVNNSPLHF TGTGCCAGCAGTTACAGGACAGGGGTTAATAATTCACCCCTCCACTTT
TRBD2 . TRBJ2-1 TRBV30 CAWSVGTSGYNEQFF TGTGCCTGGAGTGTGGGGACTAGCGGGTACAATGAGCAGTTCTTC
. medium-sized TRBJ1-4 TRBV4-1 CASSQEGGFEKLFF TGCGCCAGCAGCCAAGAGGGGGGGTTCGAAAAACTGTTTTTT
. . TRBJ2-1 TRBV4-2 CASSQDLVVYEQFF TGTGCCAGCAGCCAAGATCTCGTAGTTTATGAGCAGTTCTTC
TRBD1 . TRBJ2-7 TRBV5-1 CASSTTGGTAYEQYF TGCGCCAGCAGCACAACAGGGGGAACAGCCTACGAGCAGTACTTC
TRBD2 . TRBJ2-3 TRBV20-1 CSASLLAGAPLGTDTQYF TGCAGTGCTAGTCTTCTAGCGGGAGCCCCACTGGGTACAGATACGCAGTATTTT
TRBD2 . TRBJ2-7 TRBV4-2 CASSQASGGAGYEQYF TGTGCCAGCAGCCAAGCTAGCGGGGGGGCCGGGTACGAGCAGTACTTC
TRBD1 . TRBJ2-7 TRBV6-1 CASSDRDRGREQYF TGTGCCAGCAGTGACCGGGACAGGGGGCGCGAGCAGTACTTC
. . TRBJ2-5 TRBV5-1 CASSLVTGEETQYF TGCGCCAGCAGCTTGGTAACCGGGGAAGAGACCCAGTACTTC
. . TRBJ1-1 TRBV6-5 CASSYSTFGNTEAFF TGTGCCAGCAGTTACTCGACTTTTGGGAACACTGAAGCTTTCTTT
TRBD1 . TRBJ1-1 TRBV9 CASSPRDRVLDTEAFF TGTGCCAGCAGCCCCCGGGACAGGGTTCTTGACACTGAAGCTTTCTTT
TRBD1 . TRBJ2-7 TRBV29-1 CSVLDRGHEQYF TGCAGCGTCTTGGACAGGGGCCACGAGCAGTACTTC
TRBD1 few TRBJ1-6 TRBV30 CAWGRQGYSPLHF TGTGCCTGGGGACGACAGGGGTATTCACCCCTCCACTTT
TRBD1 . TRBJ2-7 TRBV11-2 CASSPGQGEVYEQYF TGTGCCAGCAGCCCCGGACAGGGGGAGGTCTACGAGCAGTACTTC
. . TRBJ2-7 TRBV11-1 CASSFGAGGTYEQYF TGTGCCAGCAGCTTCGGGGCTGGCGGGACCTACGAGCAGTACTTC
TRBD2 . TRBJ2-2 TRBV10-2 CASSESGTSGITGELFF TGCGCCAGCAGTGAGTCAGGGACTAGCGGGATCACCGGGGAGCTGTTTTTT
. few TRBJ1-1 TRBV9 CASSVDRDTEAFF TGTGCCAGCAGCGTAGACCGGGACACCGAAGCTTTCTTT
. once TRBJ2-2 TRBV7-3 CASSPGTPPGELFF TGTGCCAGCAGTCCCGGGACTCCCCCCGGGGAGCTGTTTTTT
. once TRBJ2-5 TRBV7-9 CASSLVGAETQYF TGTGCCAGCAGCTTAGTTGGAGCGGAGACCCAGTACTTC
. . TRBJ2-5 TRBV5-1 CASSIKETQYF TGCGCCAGCAGCATTAAAGAGACCCAGTACTTC
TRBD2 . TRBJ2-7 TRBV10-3 CAISDSGRAYEQYF TGTGCCATCAGTGATAGCGGGAGGGCCTACGAGCAGTACTTC
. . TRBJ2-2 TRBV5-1 CASSMSPNTGELFF TGCGCCAGCAGCATGAGTCCGAACACCGGGGAGCTGTTTTTT
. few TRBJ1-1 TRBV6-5 CASSYSTGLGTEAFF TGTGCCAGCAGTTACTCCACAGGGTTGGGCACTGAAGCTTTCTTT
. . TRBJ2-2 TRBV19 CASSIGRRDTGELFF TGTGCCAGTAGTATCGGTCGGCGGGACACCGGGGAGCTGTTTTTT